The rows below give T cell receptor beta chains drawn from one sample of a study of T-cell reconstitution after alpha-beta-depleted transplantation in children. TCRdb called the PCR reads again in MiXCR, with one record for every CDR3 protein. Of 500,000 to 750,000 distinct CDR3 sequences in the sample, about a quarter were seen once. Sequenced here: PBMCs, sampled before TCRalphabeta/CD19-depleted stem cell transplant. The receptors derive from a boy under two years old with Wiskott-Aldrich syndrome, due to receive a stem cell transplant. Each CDR3 is given with its conserved first and last residue. A D gene is named only where the DNA matches it firmly. For some rows the clone size is stated as once, few or many, or as a class when expanded; others skip it.

D	V	size	J	CDR3	DNA
TRBD1	TRBV20-1	few	TRBJ1-1	CSAPRQGGWTEAFF	TGCAGTGCACCCCGGCAGGGGGGGTGGACTGAAGCTTTCTTT
TRBD2	TRBV3-1	few	TRBJ2-3	CASSQVGLARTDTQYF	TGTGCCAGCAGCCAGGTAGGACTAGCGAGGACAGATACGCAGTATTTT
TRBD2	TRBV5-1	few	TRBJ2-1	CASSLGNSGNNEQFF	TGCGCCAGCAGCTTGGGAAATAGCGGGAACAATGAGCAGTTCTTC
TRBD1	TRBV28	-	TRBJ2-7	CASSSPDRAEQYF	TGTGCCAGCAGTTCCCCGGACAGGGCCGAGCAGTACTTC
-	TRBV7-9	few	TRBJ1-1	CASSLVPGRTEAFF	TGTGCCAGCAGCTTGGTTCCAGGGAGGACTGAAGCTTTCTTT
-	TRBV6-1	-	TRBJ1-1	CASKSHLRTQNTEAFF	TGTGCCAGCAAGTCCCACTTGCGGACACAGAACACTGAAGCTTTCTTT
TRBD2	TRBV4-2	-	TRBJ2-5	CASSQSLAGAQETQYF	TGTGCCAGCAGCCAATCCCTAGCGGGAGCCCAAGAGACCCAGTACTTC
-	TRBV27	few	TRBJ2-7	CASSYGENGYEQYF	TGTGCCAGCAGTTACGGGGAGAACGGCTACGAGCAGTACTTC
-	TRBV6-5	-	TRBJ1-1	CASRTGGKALLTEAFF	TGTGCCAGCAGGACGGGCGGGAAGGCCCTGTTAACTGAAGCTTTCTTT
-	TRBV27	-	TRBJ2-7	CASSLWGYAEQYF	TGTGCCAGCAGCCTCTGGGGGTACGCCGAGCAGTACTTC
TRBD1	TRBV10-3	few	TRBJ2-7	CAISQHQDRGTYEQYF	TGTGCCATCAGTCAACACCAGGACAGGGGGACCTACGAGCAGTACTTC
-	TRBV30	-	TRBJ2-1	CAWSTENRYHNEQFF	TGTGCCTGGAGCACCGAAAATAGGTACCACAATGAGCAGTTCTTC
-	TRBV6-5	few	TRBJ2-3	CASSYLKDTDTQYF	TGTGCCAGCAGTTACCTGAAAGACACAGATACGCAGTATTTT
TRBD2	TRBV7-2	few	TRBJ2-1	CASSSPLATYNEQFF	TGTGCCAGCAGCTCTCCACTAGCGACCTACAATGAGCAGTTCTTC
TRBD1	TRBV5-1	few	TRBJ2-7	CASRGGTGPSYEQYF	TGCGCCAGCAGGGGGGGGACAGGGCCCTCCTACGAGCAGTACTTC
-	TRBV12-3/TRBV12-4	-	TRBJ2-3	CASSLLGLRTQYF	TGTGCCAGCAGTCTGTTAGGGTTGCGTACGCAGTATTTT
-	TRBV20-1	-	TRBJ1-1	CSARITLALLTEAFF	TGCAGTGCTAGAATTACCCTTGCCCTGCTCACTGAAGCTTTCTTT
TRBD1	TRBV25-1	few	TRBJ2-1	CASAGTGPNEQFF	TGTGCCAGCGCCGGGACAGGACCTAATGAGCAGTTCTTC
-	TRBV20-1	-	TRBJ2-3	CSATNTGTDTQYF	TGCAGTGCTACCAATACTGGTACAGATACGCAGTATTTT
-	TRBV10-3	-	TRBJ2-1	CAISESRTINEQFF	TGTGCCATCAGTGAGTCAAGGACGATAAATGAGCAGTTCTTC
-	TRBV5-1	-	TRBJ2-7	CASSIDSRLESVFYEQYF	TGCGCCAGCAGCATCGATTCACGACTAGAGTCGGTATTCTACGAGCAGTACTTC
-	TRBV20-1	many	TRBJ1-1	CSASGHRNTEAFF	TGCAGTGCGTCGGGACACAGGAACACTGAAGCTTTCTTT
TRBD2	TRBV5-1	many	TRBJ2-3	CASSLIGGLAGADTQYF	TGCGCCAGCAGCTTAATCGGGGGGCTAGCGGGAGCAGATACGCAGTATTTT
-	TRBV7-3	-	TRBJ2-3	CASSLDSGTDTQYF	TGTGCCAGCAGCTTAGATAGCGGCACAGATACGCAGTATTTT
-	TRBV18	-	TRBJ1-1	CASSPQMNTEAFF	TGTGCCAGCTCACCACAAATGAACACTGAAGCTTTCTTT
-	TRBV4-1	-	TRBJ1-4	CASSQGARVNLGNEKLFF	TGCGCCAGCAGCCAAGGGGCCCGGGTCAATTTGGGTAATGAAAAACTGTTTTTT
TRBD1	TRBV9	-	TRBJ1-5	CASSPGTGYNQPQHF	TGTGCCAGCAGCCCCGGGACAGGGTACAATCAGCCCCAGCATTTT